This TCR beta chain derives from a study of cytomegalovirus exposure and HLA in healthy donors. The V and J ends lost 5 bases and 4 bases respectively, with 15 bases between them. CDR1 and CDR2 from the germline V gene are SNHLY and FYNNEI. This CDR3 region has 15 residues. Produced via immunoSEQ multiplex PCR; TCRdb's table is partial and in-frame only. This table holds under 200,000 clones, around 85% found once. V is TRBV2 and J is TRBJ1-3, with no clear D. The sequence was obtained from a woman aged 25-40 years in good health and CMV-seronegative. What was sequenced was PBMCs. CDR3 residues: CASSSGQSEGNTIYF. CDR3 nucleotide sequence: TGTGCCAGCAGTTCTGGGCAGTCAGAAGGAAACACCATATATTTT.